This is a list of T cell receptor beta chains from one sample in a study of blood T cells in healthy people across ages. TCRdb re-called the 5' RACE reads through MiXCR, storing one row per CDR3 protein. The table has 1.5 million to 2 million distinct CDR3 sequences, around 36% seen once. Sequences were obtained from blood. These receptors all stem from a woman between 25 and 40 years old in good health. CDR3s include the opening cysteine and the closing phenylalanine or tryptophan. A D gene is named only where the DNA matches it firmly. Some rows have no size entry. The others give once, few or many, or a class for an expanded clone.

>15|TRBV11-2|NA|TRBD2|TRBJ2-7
TGTGCCAGCAGCTTAGATCCAGCGGGAAACTACGAGCAGTACTTC
CASSLDPAGNYEQYF
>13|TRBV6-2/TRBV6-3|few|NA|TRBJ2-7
TGTGCCAGCAAGGAAGGAAGGCGCTACGAGCAGTACTTC
CASKEGRRYEQYF
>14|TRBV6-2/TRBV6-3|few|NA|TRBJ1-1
TGTGCCAGCAGCCAGGGAGTCAGAGACACTGAAGCTTTCTTT
CASSQGVRDTEAFF
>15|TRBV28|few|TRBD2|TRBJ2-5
TGTGCCAGCAGTTTCCCAGCGGGGAACAAAGAGACCCAGTACTTC
CASSFPAGNKETQYF
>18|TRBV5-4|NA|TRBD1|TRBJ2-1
TGTGCCAGCAGCACCCGGGACAGGGCAAGAGGGGCCTACAATGAGCAGTTCTTC
CASSTRDRARGAYNEQFF
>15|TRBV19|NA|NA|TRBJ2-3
TGTGCCAGTAGTATATTTTTAAGAGGGGAGGATACGCAGTATTTT
CASSIFLRGEDTQYF
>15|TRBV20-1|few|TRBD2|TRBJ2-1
TGCAGTGCTAGAGAGGTAGCGGGAGGATGGAATGAGCAGTTCTTC
CSAREVAGGWNEQFF
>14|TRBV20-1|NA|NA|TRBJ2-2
TGCAGTGCTAGAGCGTCGGGAGCCCCCGGGGAGCTGTTTTTT
CSARASGAPGELFF
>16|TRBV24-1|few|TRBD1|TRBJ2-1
TGTGCCACCAGTTCGTCCGGGACAGGGAAGAACAATGAGCAGTTCTTC
CATSSSGTGKNNEQFF
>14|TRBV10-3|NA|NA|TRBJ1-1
TGTGCCATCAGTGAGTCCGACCTGAACACTGAAGCTTTCTTT
CAISESDLNTEAFF
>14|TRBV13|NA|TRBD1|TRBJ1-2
TGTGCCAGCAGCAGACGGGACAGACTTCTTGGCTACACCTTC
CASSRRDRLLGYTF
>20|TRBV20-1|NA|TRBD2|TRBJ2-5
TGCAGTGCCGGAGAAACGGGACTAGCGGGAGTACCGTACTATCAAGAGACCCAGTACTTC
CSAGETGLAGVPYYQETQYF
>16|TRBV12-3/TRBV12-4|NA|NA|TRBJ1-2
TGTGCCAGCAAAGGTTCAGTCGGGGAGGTGGGAGGCGGCTACACCTTC
CASKGSVGEVGGGYTF
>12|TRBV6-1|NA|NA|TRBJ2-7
TGTGCCGGCAGTGAATATGGGTCCATGCGGTACTTC
CAGSEYGSMRYF
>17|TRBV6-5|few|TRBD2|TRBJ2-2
TGTGCCAGCAGTTACTACCTCGGCGGGGGGAACACCGGGGAGCTGTTTTTT
CASSYYLGGGNTGELFF
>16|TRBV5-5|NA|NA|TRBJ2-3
TGTGCCAGCAGCTTGCGACAGTCCTTTAGCACAGATACGCAGTATTTT
CASSLRQSFSTDTQYF
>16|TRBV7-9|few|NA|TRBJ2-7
TGTGCCAGCAGCTTAGGTCCTTCCCCCTCTACCTACGAGCAGTACTTC
CASSLGPSPSTYEQYF
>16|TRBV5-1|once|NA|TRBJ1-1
TGCGCCAGCAGCCCCCGCGGGGCGGACACGAACACTGAAGCTTTCTTT
CASSPRGADTNTEAFF
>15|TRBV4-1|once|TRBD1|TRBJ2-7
TGCGCCAGCAGCCGGGCGACAGGGAACAGGAACGAGCAGTACTTC
CASSRATGNRNEQYF
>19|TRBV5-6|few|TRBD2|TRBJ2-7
TGTGCCAGCAGCTTAATAGGGACTAGCGGGAAAGCAACCTACAATGAGCAGTACTTC
CASSLIGTSGKATYNEQYF
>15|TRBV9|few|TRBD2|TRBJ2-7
TGTGCCAGCAGCGGGGGACTAGTAAATTCCTACGAGCAGTACTTC
CASSGGLVNSYEQYF
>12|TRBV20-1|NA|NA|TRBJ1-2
TGCAGTGCTAGAGGGCAGCAGGGAGGCTACACCTTC
CSARGQQGGYTF
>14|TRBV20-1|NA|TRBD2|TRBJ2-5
TGCAGTGCTACGAATCCTCGGGGGGAAGAGACCCAGTACTTC
CSATNPRGEETQYF
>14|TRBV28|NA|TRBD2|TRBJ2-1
TGTGCCAGCAGTTCTAGCGGGTACGACAATGAGCAGTTCTTC
CASSSSGYDNEQFF